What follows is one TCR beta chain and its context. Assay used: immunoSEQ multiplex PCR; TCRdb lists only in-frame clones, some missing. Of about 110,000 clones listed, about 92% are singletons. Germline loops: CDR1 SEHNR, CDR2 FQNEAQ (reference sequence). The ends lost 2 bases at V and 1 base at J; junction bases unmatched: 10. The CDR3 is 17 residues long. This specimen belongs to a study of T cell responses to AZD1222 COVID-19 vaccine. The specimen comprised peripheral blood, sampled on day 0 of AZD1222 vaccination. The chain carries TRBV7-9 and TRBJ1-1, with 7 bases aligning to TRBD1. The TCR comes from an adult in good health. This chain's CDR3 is CASSLLVAGGPNTEAFF. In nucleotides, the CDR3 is TGTGCCAGCAGCTTATTGGTGGCAGGGGGGCCGAACACTGAAGCTTTCTTT.